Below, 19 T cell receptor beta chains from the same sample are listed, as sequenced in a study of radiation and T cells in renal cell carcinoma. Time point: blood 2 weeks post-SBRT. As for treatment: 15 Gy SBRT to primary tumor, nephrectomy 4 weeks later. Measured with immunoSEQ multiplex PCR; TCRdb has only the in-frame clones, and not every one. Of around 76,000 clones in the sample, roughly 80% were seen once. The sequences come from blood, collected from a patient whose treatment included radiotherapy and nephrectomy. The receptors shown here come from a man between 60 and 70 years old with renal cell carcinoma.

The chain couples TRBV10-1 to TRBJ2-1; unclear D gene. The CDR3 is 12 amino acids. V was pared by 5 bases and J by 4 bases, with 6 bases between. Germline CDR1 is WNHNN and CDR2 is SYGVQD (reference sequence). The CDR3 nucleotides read TGCGCCAGCAGTTACGATTACAATGAGCAGTTCTTC. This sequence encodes CASSYDYNEQFF.

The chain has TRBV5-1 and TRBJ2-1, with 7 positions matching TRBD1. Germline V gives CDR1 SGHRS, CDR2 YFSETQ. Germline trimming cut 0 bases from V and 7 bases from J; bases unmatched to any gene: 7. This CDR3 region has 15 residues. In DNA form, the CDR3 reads TGCGCCAGCAGCTTGGCCCCCAGGGGGACGAATGAGCAGTTCTTC. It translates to CASSLAPRGTNEQFF.

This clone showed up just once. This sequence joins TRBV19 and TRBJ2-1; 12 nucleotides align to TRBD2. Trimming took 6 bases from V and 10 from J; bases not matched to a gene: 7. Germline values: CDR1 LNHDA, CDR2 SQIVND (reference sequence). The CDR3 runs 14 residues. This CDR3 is CASSPTSGSEEQFF. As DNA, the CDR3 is TGTGCCAGTAGCCCGACTAGCGGGAGTGAAGAGCAGTTCTTC.

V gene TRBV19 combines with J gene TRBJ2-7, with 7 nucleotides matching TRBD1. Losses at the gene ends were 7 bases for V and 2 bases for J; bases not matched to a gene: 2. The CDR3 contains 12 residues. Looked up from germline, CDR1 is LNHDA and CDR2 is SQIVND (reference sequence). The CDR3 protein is CASMDRTYEQYF. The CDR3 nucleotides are TGTGCCAGTATGGACAGGACCTACGAGCAGTACTTC.

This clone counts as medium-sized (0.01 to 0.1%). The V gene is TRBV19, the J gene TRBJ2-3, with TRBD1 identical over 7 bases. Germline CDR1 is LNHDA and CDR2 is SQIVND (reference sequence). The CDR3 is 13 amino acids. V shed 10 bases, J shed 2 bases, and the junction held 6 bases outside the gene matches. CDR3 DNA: TGTGCCATCTACGACAGGGCCACAGATACGCAGTATTTT. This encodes CAIYDRATDTQYF.

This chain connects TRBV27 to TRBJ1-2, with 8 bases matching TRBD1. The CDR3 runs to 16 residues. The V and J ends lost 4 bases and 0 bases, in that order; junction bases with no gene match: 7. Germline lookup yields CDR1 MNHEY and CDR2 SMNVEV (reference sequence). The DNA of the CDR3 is TGTGCCAGCAGTTCCCACAGGGGGGTGGCTAACTATGGCTACACCTTC. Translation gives CASSSHRGVANYGYTF.

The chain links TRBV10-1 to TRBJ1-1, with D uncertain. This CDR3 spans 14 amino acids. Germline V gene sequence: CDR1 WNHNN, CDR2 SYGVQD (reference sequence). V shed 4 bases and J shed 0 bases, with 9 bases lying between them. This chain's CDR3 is CASSGAGLNTEAFF. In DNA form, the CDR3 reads TGCGCCAGCAGTGGAGCCGGATTGAACACTGAAGCTTTCTTT.

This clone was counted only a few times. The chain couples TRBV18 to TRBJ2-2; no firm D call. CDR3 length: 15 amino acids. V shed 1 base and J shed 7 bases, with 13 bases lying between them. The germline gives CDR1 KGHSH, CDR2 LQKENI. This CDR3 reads CASSPQLDISGELFF. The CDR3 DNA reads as TGTGCCAGCTCACCACAGTTGGATATTAGCGGGGAGCTGTTTTTT.

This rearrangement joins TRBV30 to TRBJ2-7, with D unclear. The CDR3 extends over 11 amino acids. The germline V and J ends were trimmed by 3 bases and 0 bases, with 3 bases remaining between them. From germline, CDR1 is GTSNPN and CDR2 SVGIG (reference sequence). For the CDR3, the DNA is TGTGCCTGGAGGAGCTCCTACGAGCAGTACTTC. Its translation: CAWRSSYEQYF.

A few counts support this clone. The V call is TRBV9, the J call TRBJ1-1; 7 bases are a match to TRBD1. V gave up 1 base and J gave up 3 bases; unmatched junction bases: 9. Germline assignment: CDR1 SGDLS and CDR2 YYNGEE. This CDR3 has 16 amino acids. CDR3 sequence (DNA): TGTGCCAGCAGCGTACGGACAGGTAGAGGTGACACTGAAGCTTTCTTT. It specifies CASSVRTGRGDTEAFF. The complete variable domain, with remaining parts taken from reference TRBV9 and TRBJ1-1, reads DSGVTQTPKHLITATGQRVTLRCSPRSGDLSVYWYQQSLDQGLQFLIQYYNGEERAKGNILERFSAQQFPDLHSELNLSSLELGDSALYFCASSVRTGRGDTEAFFGQGTRLTVV.

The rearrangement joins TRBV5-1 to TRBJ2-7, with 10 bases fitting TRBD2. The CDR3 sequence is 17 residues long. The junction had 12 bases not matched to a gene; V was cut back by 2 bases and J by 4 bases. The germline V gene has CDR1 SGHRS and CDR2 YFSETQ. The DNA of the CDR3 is TGCGCCAGCAGCTTCGACCAGGCTAGCGGGAGTGGGTACGAGCAGTACTTC. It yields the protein CASSFDQASGSGYEQYF.

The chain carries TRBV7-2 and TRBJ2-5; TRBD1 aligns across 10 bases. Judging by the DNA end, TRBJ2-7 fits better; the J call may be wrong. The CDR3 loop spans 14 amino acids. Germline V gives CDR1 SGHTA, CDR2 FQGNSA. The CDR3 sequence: CASSPRQGAGEQYF. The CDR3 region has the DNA TGTGCCAGCAGCCCGAGACAGGGGGCGGGCGAGCAGTACTTC.

The CDR3 reads CASSQVHRANYEQYF. The CDR3 bases are TGCGCCAGCAGCCAAGTCCACAGGGCTAACTACGAGCAGTACTTC. This rearrangement joins TRBV4-1 to TRBJ2-7, with a weak D call TRBD1 (6 bases). CDR3 length equals 15 residues. With 1 base removed from V and 3 bases from J, the gap between germline ends came to 13 bases. In germline, CDR1 is MGHRA, CDR2 YSYEKL.

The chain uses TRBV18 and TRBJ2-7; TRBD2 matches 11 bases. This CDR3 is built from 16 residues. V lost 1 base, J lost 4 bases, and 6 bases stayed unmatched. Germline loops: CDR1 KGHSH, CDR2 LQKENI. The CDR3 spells CASSPRTSGRSYEQYF. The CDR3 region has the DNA TGTGCCAGCTCACCACGTACTAGCGGGAGATCGTACGAGCAGTACTTC.

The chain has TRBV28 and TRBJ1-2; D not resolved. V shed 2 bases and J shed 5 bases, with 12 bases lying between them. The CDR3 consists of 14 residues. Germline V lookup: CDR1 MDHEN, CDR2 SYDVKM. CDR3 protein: CASSLISSLYGYTF. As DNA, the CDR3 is TGTGCCAGCAGTTTAATTAGCAGCCTTTATGGCTACACCTTC.

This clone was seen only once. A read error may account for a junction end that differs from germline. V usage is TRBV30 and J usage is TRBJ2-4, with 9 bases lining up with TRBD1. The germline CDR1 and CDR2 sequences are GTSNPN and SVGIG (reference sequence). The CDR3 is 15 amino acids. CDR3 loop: CAWSARTGAINIQYF. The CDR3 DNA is TGTGCCTGGAGTGCTAGGACAGGGGCCATAAACATTCAGTACTTC. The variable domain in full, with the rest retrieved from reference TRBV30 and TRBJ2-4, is SQTIHQWPATLVQPVGSPLSLECTVEGTSNPNLYWYRQAAGRGLQLLFYSVGIGQISSEVPQNLSASRPQDRQFILSSKKLLLSDSGFYLCAWSARTGAINIQYFGAGTRLSVL.

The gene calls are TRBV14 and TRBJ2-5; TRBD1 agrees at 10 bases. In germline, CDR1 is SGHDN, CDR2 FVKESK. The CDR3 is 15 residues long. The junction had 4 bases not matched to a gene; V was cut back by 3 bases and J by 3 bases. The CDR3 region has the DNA TGTGCCAGCAGCCATCTTGGGACAGGGGAAGAGACCCAGTACTTC. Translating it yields CASSHLGTGEETQYF.

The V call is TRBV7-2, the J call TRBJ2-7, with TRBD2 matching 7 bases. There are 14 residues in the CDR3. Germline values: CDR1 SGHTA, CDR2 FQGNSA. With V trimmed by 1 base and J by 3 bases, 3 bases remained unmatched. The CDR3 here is CASSLGSSGYEQYF. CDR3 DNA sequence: TGTGCCAGCAGCTTAGGTTCTAGCGGCTACGAGCAGTACTTC.

The CDR3 nucleotides read TGTGCCAGCAGCTTGATGGGCGTCAGCTCCTACGAGCAGTACTTC. Translating gives CASSLMGVSSYEQYF. The chain uses TRBV5-4 and TRBJ2-7; D gene uncertain. The V gene's germline CDR1 is SGHNT and CDR2 YYREEE (reference sequence). This CDR3 has 15 amino acids. The germline V and J ends were trimmed by 1 base and 0 bases, with 11 bases remaining between them.